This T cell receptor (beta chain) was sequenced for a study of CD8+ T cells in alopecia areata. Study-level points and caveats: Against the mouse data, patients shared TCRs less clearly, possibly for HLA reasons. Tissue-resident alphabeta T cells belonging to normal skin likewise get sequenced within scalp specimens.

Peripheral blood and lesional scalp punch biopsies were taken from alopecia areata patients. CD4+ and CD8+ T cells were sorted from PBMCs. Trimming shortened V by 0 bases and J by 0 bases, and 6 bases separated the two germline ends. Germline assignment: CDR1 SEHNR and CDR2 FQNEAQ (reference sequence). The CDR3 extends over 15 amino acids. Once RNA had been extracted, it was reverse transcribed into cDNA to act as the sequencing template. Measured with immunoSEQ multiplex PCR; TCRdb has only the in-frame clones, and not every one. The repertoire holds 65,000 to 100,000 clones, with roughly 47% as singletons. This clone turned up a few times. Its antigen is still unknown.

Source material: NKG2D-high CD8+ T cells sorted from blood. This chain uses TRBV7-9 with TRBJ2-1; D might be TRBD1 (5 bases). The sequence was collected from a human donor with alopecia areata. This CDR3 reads CASSLAGLSYNEQFF. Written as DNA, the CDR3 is TGTGCCAGCAGCTTAGCGGGGCTCTCCTACAATGAGCAGTTCTTC.